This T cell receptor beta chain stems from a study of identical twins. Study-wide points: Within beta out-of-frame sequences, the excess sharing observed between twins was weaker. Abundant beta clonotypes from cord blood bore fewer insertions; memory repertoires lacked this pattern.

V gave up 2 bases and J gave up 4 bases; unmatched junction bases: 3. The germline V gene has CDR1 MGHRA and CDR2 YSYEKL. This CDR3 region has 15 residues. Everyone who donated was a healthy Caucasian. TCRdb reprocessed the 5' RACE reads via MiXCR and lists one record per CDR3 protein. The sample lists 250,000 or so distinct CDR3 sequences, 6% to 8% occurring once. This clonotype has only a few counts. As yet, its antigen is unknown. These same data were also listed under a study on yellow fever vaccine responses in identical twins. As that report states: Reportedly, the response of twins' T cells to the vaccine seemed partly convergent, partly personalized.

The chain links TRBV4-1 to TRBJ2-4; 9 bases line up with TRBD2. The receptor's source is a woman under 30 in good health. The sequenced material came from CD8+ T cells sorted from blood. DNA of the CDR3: TGCGCCAGCAGCCAATATAGCGGGGGAAAAAACATTCAGTACTTC. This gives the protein CASSQYSGGKNIQYF.